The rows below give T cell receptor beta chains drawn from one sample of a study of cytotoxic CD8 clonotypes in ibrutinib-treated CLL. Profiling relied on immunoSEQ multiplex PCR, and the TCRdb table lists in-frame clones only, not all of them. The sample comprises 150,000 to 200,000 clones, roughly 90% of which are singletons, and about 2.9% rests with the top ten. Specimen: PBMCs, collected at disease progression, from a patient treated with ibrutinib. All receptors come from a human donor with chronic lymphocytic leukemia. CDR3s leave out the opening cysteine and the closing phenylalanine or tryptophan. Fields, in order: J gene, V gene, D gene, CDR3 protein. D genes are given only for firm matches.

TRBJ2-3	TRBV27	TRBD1	ASSLRTGSTDTQY
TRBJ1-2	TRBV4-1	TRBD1	ASSPPGQRPYGYT
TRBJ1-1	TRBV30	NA	AWSGLAEAF
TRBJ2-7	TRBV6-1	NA	ASNLASRWGEQY
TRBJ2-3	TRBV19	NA	ASSEGLRDTQY
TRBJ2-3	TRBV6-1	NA	ASSEPRGITDTQY
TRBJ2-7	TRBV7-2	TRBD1	ASSLVGTGLTYEQY
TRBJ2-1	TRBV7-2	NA	ASSNGVQQF
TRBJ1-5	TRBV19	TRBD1	ASRDTTGDSNQPQH
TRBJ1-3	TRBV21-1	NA	ASSPEQGGGSISGNTIY
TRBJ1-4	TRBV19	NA	ASKTNEKLF
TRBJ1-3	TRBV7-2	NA	ASSPRNVGGNTIY
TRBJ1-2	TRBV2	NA	ASSEIKGGTDYGYT
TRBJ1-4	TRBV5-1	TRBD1	ASSLGGQGNEKLF
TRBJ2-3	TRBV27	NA	ASSSKTDTQY
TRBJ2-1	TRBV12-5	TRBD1	ASGLEGQAGF
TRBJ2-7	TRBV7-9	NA	ASSLALVRKAPRHYEQY
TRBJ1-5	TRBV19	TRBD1	ASSERQGRQPQH
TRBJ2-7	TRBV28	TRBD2	ASSPGGSGSHYEQY
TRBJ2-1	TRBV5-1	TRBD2	ASSFVAGYNEQF
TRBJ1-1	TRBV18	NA	ASSRLIRVNTEAF
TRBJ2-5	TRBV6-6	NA	ASSYRDETQY
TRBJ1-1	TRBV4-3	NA	ASSQGGGENTEAF
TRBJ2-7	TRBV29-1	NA	SVVPSFPSYEQY
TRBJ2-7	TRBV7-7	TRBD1	ASSLGDSETVGSIYSYEQY
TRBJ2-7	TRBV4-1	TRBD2	ASSPHGLAGMNEQY
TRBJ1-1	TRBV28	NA	ASPVVLQDLGGQNTEAF
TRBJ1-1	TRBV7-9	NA	ASSPGGGRGGLDTEAF
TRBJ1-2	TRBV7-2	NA	ASSLSRDKNQGYT
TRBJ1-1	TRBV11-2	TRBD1	ASSLARDRVNTEAF
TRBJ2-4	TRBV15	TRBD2	ATSRDGLAGGSSKNIQY
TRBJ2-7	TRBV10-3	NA	AISGSYEQY
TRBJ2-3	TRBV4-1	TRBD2	ASSQAEAGVWDTDTQY
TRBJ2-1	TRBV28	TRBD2	ASSLAGSIYNEQF
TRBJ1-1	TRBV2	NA	ASLGGPTEAF
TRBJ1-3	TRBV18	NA	ASSPPGTGTTIY
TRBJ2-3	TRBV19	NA	ASSQVLGGTDTQY
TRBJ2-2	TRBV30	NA	AWSRMGELF
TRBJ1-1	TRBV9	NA	ASSISTGGNTEAF
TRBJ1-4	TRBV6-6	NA	ATSFGGLNEKLF
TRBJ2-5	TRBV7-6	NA	ASSLGTGETQY
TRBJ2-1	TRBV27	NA	ASSLADSYNEQF
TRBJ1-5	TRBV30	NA	AWAVGGGQPQH
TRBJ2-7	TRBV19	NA	ASSAAGASYEQY
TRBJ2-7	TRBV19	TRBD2	ASSIGGFAYEQY
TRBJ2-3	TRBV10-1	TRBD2	ASSEGLALTDTQY
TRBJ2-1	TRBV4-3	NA	ASSQRVGQIDEQF
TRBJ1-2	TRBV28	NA	ASSLIVDYGYT
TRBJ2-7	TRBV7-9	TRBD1	ASSFTGGRYEQY
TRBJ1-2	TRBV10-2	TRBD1	ASSSQGAGYGYT
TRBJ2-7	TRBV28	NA	ASSDPQRLYEQY
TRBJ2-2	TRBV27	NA	ASSPLRGMAETSITGELF
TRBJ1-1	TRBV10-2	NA	ASSEGTGSWAF